This TCR beta chain stems from a study of blood T cells in healthy people across ages. Notes on the study in general: Long-lived donors carried more naive CD4+ cells and greater diversity than aged donors.

V was pared by 5 bases and J by 5 bases, with 9 bases between. The CDR3 has 12 amino acids. Germline CDR1 and CDR2: SEHNR and FQNEAQ (reference sequence). Concerning this clonotype itself: Its specificity is unknown.

A J-beta primer mix and a sample-barcoded 5' primer were used in a second PCR of roughly 6 to 11 cycles. Each CDR3 protein is one row after TCRdb ran MiXCR on the 5' RACE reads. The sample records around 870,000 distinct CDR3 sequences, around 28% being singletons. Sequencing was done on a sample of blood. This clonotype originated in a woman over 75 in good health. J is TRBJ1-1 and V is TRBV7-9; no reliable D call. The chain's CDR3 is CASSDAGTEAFF. The CDR3 DNA follows: TGTGCCAGCAGCGACGCGGGGACTGAAGCTTTCTTT.